The rows below give T cell receptor beta chains drawn from one sample of a study of blood T cell repertoires in COVID-19. Sequenced by immunoSEQ multiplex PCR; TCRdb stores in-frame clones only, minus some. Of roughly 50,000 clones listed, approximately 90% are singletons. Sequencing was performed on peripheral blood. These receptor sequences come from a woman aged 35 to 49 with active COVID-19. Each CDR3 is given with its conserved first and last residue. The order of the fields is clone size, D gene, V gene, J gene, CDR3 protein, CDR3 DNA. D genes are given only for firm matches. Size is stated for part of the rows, as once, few or many counts, or as a class when the clone is expanded.

clone size: NA; D gene: NA; V gene: TRBV18; J gene: TRBJ1-4; CDR3 protein: CASSPVRGGEKLFF; CDR3 DNA: TGTGCCAGCTCACCCGTGCGGGGCGGCGAAAAACTGTTTTTT
clone size: NA; D gene: TRBD2; V gene: TRBV5-4; J gene: TRBJ2-5; CDR3 protein: CASSPGGVGETQYF; CDR3 DNA: TGTGCCAGCAGCCCCGGGGGGGTGGGAGAGACCCAGTACTTC
clone size: NA; D gene: TRBD2; V gene: TRBV5-1; J gene: TRBJ2-2; CDR3 protein: CASSPRTSGVSGELFF; CDR3 DNA: TGCGCCAGCAGCCCTCGGACTAGCGGGGTCTCCGGGGAGCTGTTTTTT
clone size: NA; D gene: NA; V gene: TRBV30; J gene: TRBJ1-2; CDR3 protein: CAWKDYGTGLGNGYTF; CDR3 DNA: TGTGCCTGGAAAGATTACGGTACAGGGCTTGGGAATGGCTACACCTTC
clone size: NA; D gene: TRBD2; V gene: TRBV6-6; J gene: TRBJ2-1; CDR3 protein: CASTLGASGILDEQFF; CDR3 DNA: TGTGCCAGCACCTTAGGGGCTAGCGGGATTCTGGATGAGCAGTTCTTC
clone size: NA; D gene: TRBD1; V gene: TRBV3-1/TRBV3-2; J gene: TRBJ2-5; CDR3 protein: CASSPRGTGSFKTQYF; CDR3 DNA: TGTGCCAGCAGCCCCCGAGGGACAGGGTCCTTTAAGACCCAGTACTTC
clone size: few; D gene: NA; V gene: TRBV10-1; J gene: TRBJ2-2; CDR3 protein: CASSLLTGTGELFF; CDR3 DNA: TGCGCCAGCAGTCTCTTGACAGGCACCGGGGAGCTGTTTTTT
clone size: NA; D gene: TRBD1; V gene: TRBV19; J gene: TRBJ1-1; CDR3 protein: CASSTGQGALRTEAFF; CDR3 DNA: TGTGCCAGTAGTACAGGGCAGGGGGCGTTACGCACTGAAGCTTTCTTT
clone size: few; D gene: NA; V gene: TRBV19; J gene: TRBJ1-5; CDR3 protein: CASSITGQPPQHF; CDR3 DNA: TGTGCCAGTAGTATAACAGGACAGCCGCCCCAGCATTTT
clone size: NA; D gene: TRBD1; V gene: TRBV29-1; J gene: TRBJ2-7; CDR3 protein: CSVHPGQGYYEQYF; CDR3 DNA: TGCAGCGTTCATCCGGGACAGGGGTACTACGAGCAGTACTTC
clone size: NA; D gene: TRBD2; V gene: TRBV9; J gene: TRBJ2-3; CDR3 protein: CASSEGLAVVADTQYF; CDR3 DNA: TGTGCCAGCAGCGAGGGACTAGCGGTAGTCGCAGATACGCAGTATTTT
clone size: few; D gene: TRBD2; V gene: TRBV6-4; J gene: TRBJ2-3; CDR3 protein: CASSELAGSTDTQYF; CDR3 DNA: TGTGCCAGCAGTGAACTAGCGGGGAGCACAGATACGCAGTATTTT
clone size: NA; D gene: NA; V gene: TRBV5-6; J gene: TRBJ1-1; CDR3 protein: CASGLTGASTRTEAFF; CDR3 DNA: TGTGCCAGCGGGCTAACGGGAGCCTCAACGAGAACTGAAGCTTTCTTT
clone size: NA; D gene: TRBD2; V gene: TRBV7-8; J gene: TRBJ2-5; CDR3 protein: CASSERGRGSGGPQETQYF; CDR3 DNA: TGTGCCAGCAGCGAAAGGGGGAGAGGTAGCGGGGGGCCGCAAGAGACCCAGTACTTC
clone size: NA; D gene: TRBD2; V gene: TRBV4-1; J gene: TRBJ2-1; CDR3 protein: CASSQDSGGAYNEQFF; CDR3 DNA: TGCGCCAGCAGCCAAGATTCGGGGGGTGCATACAATGAGCAGTTCTTC
clone size: NA; D gene: TRBD2; V gene: TRBV5-4; J gene: TRBJ2-1; CDR3 protein: CASSLGLAGAFSYNEQFF; CDR3 DNA: TGTGCCAGCAGCTTGGGTCTAGCGGGGGCCTTCTCCTACAATGAGCAGTTCTTC
clone size: NA; D gene: TRBD1; V gene: TRBV29-1; J gene: TRBJ2-7; CDR3 protein: CSAGQGAAYEQYF; CDR3 DNA: TGCAGCGCTGGACAGGGGGCAGCCTACGAGCAGTACTTC
clone size: NA; D gene: TRBD1; V gene: TRBV2; J gene: TRBJ2-1; CDR3 protein: CATSQRLDRGEQFF; CDR3 DNA: TGTGCCACCTCACAGAGATTAGACAGGGGTGAGCAGTTCTTC
clone size: NA; D gene: NA; V gene: TRBV6-2/TRBV6-3; J gene: TRBJ2-7; CDR3 protein: CASSSGGRTYEQYF; CDR3 DNA: TGTGCCAGCAGCTCCGGCGGGCGAACCTACGAGCAGTACTTC
clone size: NA; D gene: NA; V gene: TRBV15; J gene: TRBJ1-2; CDR3 protein: CATSRDLNHYGYTF; CDR3 DNA: TGTGCCACCAGCAGAGATTTAAATCACTATGGCTACACCTTC
clone size: NA; D gene: TRBD1; V gene: TRBV5-1; J gene: TRBJ2-5; CDR3 protein: CASRLTGAGETQYF; CDR3 DNA: TGCGCCAGCAGATTAACAGGGGCCGGGGAGACCCAGTACTTC
clone size: NA; D gene: NA; V gene: TRBV19; J gene: TRBJ2-6; CDR3 protein: CASLQGEETGANVLTF; CDR3 DNA: TGTGCCAGTCTCCAGGGGGAGGAAACTGGGGCCAACGTCCTGACTTTC
clone size: NA; D gene: TRBD2; V gene: TRBV9; J gene: TRBJ2-1; CDR3 protein: CASSVAIQRGDNEQFF; CDR3 DNA: TGTGCCAGCAGCGTAGCTATACAGCGGGGGGACAATGAGCAGTTCTTC
clone size: NA; D gene: NA; V gene: TRBV6-5; J gene: TRBJ2-3; CDR3 protein: CASSIRDKYTDTQYF; CDR3 DNA: TGTGCCAGCAGTATCCGGGACAAATACACAGATACGCAGTATTTT
clone size: NA; D gene: NA; V gene: TRBV9; J gene: TRBJ2-1; CDR3 protein: CASSVGLEEPFF; CDR3 DNA: TGTGCCAGCAGCGTAGGACTTGAAGAGCCGTTCTTC
clone size: NA; D gene: NA; V gene: TRBV11-3; J gene: TRBJ2-7; CDR3 protein: CASSLGQYEQYF; CDR3 DNA: TGTGCCAGCAGCTTGGGACAATACGAGCAGTACTTC
clone size: NA; D gene: TRBD2; V gene: TRBV7-2; J gene: TRBJ2-1; CDR3 protein: CASSPSGAGTYNEQFF; CDR3 DNA: TGTGCCAGCAGCCCCTCGGGAGCGGGGACGTACAATGAGCAGTTCTTC
clone size: NA; D gene: NA; V gene: TRBV12-3/TRBV12-4; J gene: TRBJ2-5; CDR3 protein: CASSLQETQYF; CDR3 DNA: TGTGCCAGCAGTCTCCAAGAGACCCAGTACTTC
clone size: once; D gene: TRBD2; V gene: TRBV6-2/TRBV6-3; J gene: TRBJ2-1; CDR3 protein: CASSYGLGTYNEQFF; CDR3 DNA: TGTGCCAGCAGTTATGGACTAGGGACCTACAATGAGCAGTTCTTC
clone size: NA; D gene: NA; V gene: TRBV6-1; J gene: TRBJ1-1; CDR3 protein: CASSDRQALNTEAFF; CDR3 DNA: TGTGCCAGCAGTGACCGACAGGCGTTGAACACTGAAGCTTTCTTT
clone size: NA; D gene: NA; V gene: TRBV19; J gene: TRBJ1-6; CDR3 protein: CAKVGSPFLNSPLHF; CDR3 DNA: TGTGCCAAGGTAGGGAGCCCGTTTCTTAATTCACCCCTCCACTTT
clone size: once; D gene: NA; V gene: TRBV5-1; J gene: TRBJ1-1; CDR3 protein: CASSLGQANTEAFF; CDR3 DNA: TGCGCCAGCAGCTTGGGACAGGCGAACACTGAAGCTTTCTTT
clone size: NA; D gene: NA; V gene: TRBV19; J gene: TRBJ2-5; CDR3 protein: CASTNHGTFQETQYF; CDR3 DNA: TGTGCCAGTACCAACCACGGGACTTTTCAAGAGACCCAGTACTTC
clone size: NA; D gene: TRBD1; V gene: TRBV19; J gene: TRBJ1-6; CDR3 protein: CASSGQGDNSPLHF; CDR3 DNA: TGTGCCAGTAGCGGACAGGGGGATAATTCACCCCTCCACTTT
clone size: NA; D gene: NA; V gene: TRBV7-8; J gene: TRBJ2-6; CDR3 protein: CASSLGGRVNPGANVLTF; CDR3 DNA: TGTGCCAGCAGCTTAGGTGGCAGGGTTAACCCTGGGGCCAACGTCCTGACTTTC
clone size: NA; D gene: NA; V gene: TRBV9; J gene: TRBJ1-4; CDR3 protein: CASSVEDSTNEKLFF; CDR3 DNA: TGTGCCAGCAGCGTAGAAGACTCAACTAATGAAAAACTGTTTTTT
clone size: NA; D gene: NA; V gene: TRBV30; J gene: TRBJ1-5; CDR3 protein: CAWSVRGQQPQHF; CDR3 DNA: TGTGCCTGGAGTGTAAGGGGTCAGCAGCCCCAGCATTTT
clone size: once; D gene: TRBD2; V gene: TRBV2; J gene: TRBJ2-3; CDR3 protein: CASTTTAGGRTDTQYF; CDR3 DNA: TGTGCCAGCACCACAACAGCGGGGGGGCGCACAGATACGCAGTATTTT
clone size: NA; D gene: NA; V gene: TRBV7-9; J gene: TRBJ2-5; CDR3 protein: CASSATSRGETQYF; CDR3 DNA: TGTGCCAGCAGCGCCACCAGTCGGGGAGAGACCCAGTACTTC
clone size: few; D gene: NA; V gene: TRBV2; J gene: TRBJ1-6; CDR3 protein: CASSRQYNSPLHF; CDR3 DNA: TGTGCCAGCAGTCGACAGTATAATTCACCCCTCCACTTT
clone size: once; D gene: TRBD1; V gene: TRBV5-4; J gene: TRBJ1-2; CDR3 protein: CASSQQGVSYGYTF; CDR3 DNA: TGTGCCAGCAGCCAACAGGGGGTCTCCTATGGCTACACCTTC
clone size: NA; D gene: NA; V gene: TRBV7-9; J gene: TRBJ2-5; CDR3 protein: CASSKGVRQDRQETQYF; CDR3 DNA: TGTGCCAGCAGCAAGGGGGTGAGACAGGACCGCCAAGAGACCCAGTACTTC
clone size: NA; D gene: NA; V gene: TRBV12-5; J gene: TRBJ2-7; CDR3 protein: CAPTPRTDSYEQYF; CDR3 DNA: TGTGCTCCAACGCCGAGGACAGACTCCTACGAGCAGTACTTC
clone size: NA; D gene: TRBD1; V gene: TRBV13; J gene: TRBJ1-6; CDR3 protein: CASSTRTGDNSPLHF; CDR3 DNA: TGTGCCAGCAGCACCCGGACAGGAGATAATTCACCCCTCCACTTT
clone size: NA; D gene: TRBD1; V gene: TRBV10-3; J gene: TRBJ1-3; CDR3 protein: CATTHMGQGNTIYF; CDR3 DNA: TGTGCCACCACTCATATGGGACAGGGAAACACCATATATTTT
clone size: NA; D gene: TRBD1; V gene: TRBV7-9; J gene: TRBJ1-2; CDR3 protein: CASSHSRGYNYGYTF; CDR3 DNA: TGTGCCAGCAGCCACAGCAGGGGGTATAACTATGGCTACACCTTC
clone size: NA; D gene: NA; V gene: TRBV20-1; J gene: TRBJ1-5; CDR3 protein: CSASHSKHNQPQHF; CDR3 DNA: TGCAGTGCTAGTCATTCAAAGCATAATCAGCCCCAGCATTTT
clone size: NA; D gene: NA; V gene: TRBV11-3; J gene: TRBJ1-6; CDR3 protein: CASSLDRGSSGRNSPLHF; CDR3 DNA: TGTGCCAGCAGCTTAGACCGGGGGAGCTCCGGGAGGAATTCACCCCTCCACTTT
clone size: NA; D gene: NA; V gene: TRBV11-3; J gene: TRBJ2-7; CDR3 protein: CASSLVAGTYYEQYF; CDR3 DNA: TGTGCCAGCAGCTTAGTGGCAGGGACTTACTACGAGCAGTACTTC
clone size: NA; D gene: TRBD2; V gene: TRBV3-1/TRBV3-2; J gene: TRBJ2-3; CDR3 protein: CASSPHPGLARADTQYF; CDR3 DNA: TGTGCCAGCAGCCCTCACCCGGGACTAGCGAGGGCAGATACGCAGTATTTT
clone size: NA; D gene: TRBD1; V gene: TRBV2; J gene: TRBJ1-1; CDR3 protein: CASSSPDRGLTEAFF; CDR3 DNA: TGTGCCAGCTCTTCCCCGGACAGGGGGCTCACTGAAGCTTTCTTT
clone size: NA; D gene: NA; V gene: TRBV5-5; J gene: TRBJ1-2; CDR3 protein: CASSRDTNYGYTF; CDR3 DNA: TGTGCCAGCAGCCGGGACACCAACTATGGCTACACCTTC
clone size: NA; D gene: NA; V gene: TRBV4-2; J gene: TRBJ1-1; CDR3 protein: CASSQDPGNTEAFF; CDR3 DNA: TGTGCCAGCAGCCAAGATCCAGGGAACACTGAAGCTTTCTTT
clone size: NA; D gene: NA; V gene: TRBV12-5; J gene: TRBJ2-6; CDR3 protein: CASGLSRGGAGANVLTF; CDR3 DNA: TGTGCTAGTGGTTTGTCACGAGGAGGGGCCGGGGCCAACGTCCTGACTTTC